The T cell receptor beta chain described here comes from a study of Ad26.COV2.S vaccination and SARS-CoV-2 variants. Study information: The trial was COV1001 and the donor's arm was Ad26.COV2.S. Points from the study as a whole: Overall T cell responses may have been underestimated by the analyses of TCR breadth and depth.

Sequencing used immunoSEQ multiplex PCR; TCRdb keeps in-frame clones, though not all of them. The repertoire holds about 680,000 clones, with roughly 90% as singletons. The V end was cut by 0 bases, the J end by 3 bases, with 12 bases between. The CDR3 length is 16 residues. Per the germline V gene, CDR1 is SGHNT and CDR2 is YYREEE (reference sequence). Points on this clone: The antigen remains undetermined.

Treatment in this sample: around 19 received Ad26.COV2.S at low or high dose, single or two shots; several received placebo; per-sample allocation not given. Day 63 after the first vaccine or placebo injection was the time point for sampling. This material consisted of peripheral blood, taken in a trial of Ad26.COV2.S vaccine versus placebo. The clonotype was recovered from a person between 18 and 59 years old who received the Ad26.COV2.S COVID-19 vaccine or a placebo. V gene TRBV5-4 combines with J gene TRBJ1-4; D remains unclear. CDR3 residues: CASSLAGRAANEKLFF. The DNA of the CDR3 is TGTGCCAGCAGCTTGGCCGGCAGAGCGGCTAATGAAAAACTGTTTTTT.